This T cell receptor (beta chain) is drawn from a study of CD8 T cells in Susac syndrome. About the study: Within the sequenced Susac syndrome patient group, about six exhibited active disease and about eight were in remission. Treatment status at blood draw for the Susac syndrome patients was therapy-naive, corticosteroids, or intravenous immunoglobulin alone. Overall study findings and caveats: The study acknowledged a relatively small number of individuals in its TCR sequencing and HLA analysis.

V lost 0 bases and J lost 5; bases outside the gene matches: 5. CDR1 and CDR2 (germline): SGDLS, YYNGEE. The CDR3 consists of 15 residues. About 0.45 to 1 ug RNA was reverse transcribed with random hexamers. Amplification of TCR beta CDR3 was carried out by immunoSEQ multiplex PCR, which covered 54 Vbeta and 13 Jbeta segments. MiXCR, applied by TCRdb to the immunoSEQ multiplex PCR reads, yields one record per CDR3 protein. The sample contains about 130,000 distinct CDR3 sequences, roughly 94% of which appear only once. This clonotype was detected only once. No antigen is known for it. This rearrangement joins TRBV9 to TRBJ2-1, with 7 bases identical to TRBD2. Material for sequencing was CD8+ T cells from PBMCs. The source of this sequence is a human donor with Susac syndrome. The DNA of the CDR3 is TGTGCCAGCAGCGTAGTTAGCGGGCCTAACAATGAGCAGTTCTTC. Translated: CASSVVSGPNNEQFF.